This passage covers 4 T cell receptor beta chains from one sample sequenced in a study of cytotoxic CD8 clonotypes in ibrutinib-treated CLL. Here immunoSEQ multiplex PCR was the method, and the copy in TCRdb shows in-frame clones only, minus some. This table holds around 140,000 clones, 76% found once. Sample: PBMCs, taken after 24 months of ibrutinib treatment. These receptors were collected from a human donor with chronic lymphocytic leukemia.

The chain recombines TRBV19 with TRBJ1-1; 9 bases line up with TRBD1. Germline V lookup: CDR1 LNHDA, CDR2 SQIVND (reference sequence). After removal of 3 bases from V and 3 bases from J, the junction contained 11 bases not matched to a gene. There are 17 residues in the CDR3. In DNA, the CDR3 is TGTGCCAGTAGTATGGCGGACAGGGGTCTAGGGGACACTGAAGCTTTCTTT. This sequence encodes CASSMADRGLGDTEAFF.

This clone was observed a handful of times. The chain couples TRBV11-3 to TRBJ2-2; 9 positions match TRBD2. Germline V lookup: CDR1 SGHNT, CDR2 YENEEA. The CDR3 is 15 residues long. The J segment lost 3 bases and the V segment lost 1 base, leaving 0 bases of the junction unmatched. CDR3: CASSLGLADTGELFF. CDR3 DNA sequence: TGTGCCAGCAGCTTAGGACTAGCGGACACCGGGGAGCTGTTTTTT. The variable domain in full, completed from reference TRBV11-3 and TRBJ2-2, reads EAGVVQSPRYKIIEKKQPVAFWCNPISGHNTLYWYLQNLGQGPELLIRYENEEAVDDSQLPKDRFSAERLKGVDSTLKIQPAELGDSAVYLCASSLGLADTGELFFGEGSRLTVL.

This clone was recorded at least ten times. At one of its ends the junction is not consistent with the germline gene, which may arise from a read error. V gene TRBV7-7 combines with J gene TRBJ2-3, with TRBD1 as a possible D gene (5 bases). Looked up from germline, CDR1 is SSHAT and CDR2 is FNYEAQ (reference sequence). The CDR3 is made up of 15 amino acids. The CDR3 region is CASSLGVGSTDTQYF. The CDR3 DNA reads TGTGCTAGCAGCTTAGGGGTAGGAAGCACAGATACGCAGTATTTT.

V gene TRBV4-3 combines with J gene TRBJ1-2, with a possible D match to TRBD1 (5 bases). The CDR3 consists of 15 residues. The ends were cut back, 2 bases at V and 7 bases at J, with 17 bases in the middle. The germline V gene encodes CDR1 LGHNA and CDR2 YSLEER. This CDR3 reads CASSQTIQVASGYTF. DNA for the CDR3: TGCGCCAGCAGCCAAACGATACAGGTCGCGAGTGGCTACACCTTC.